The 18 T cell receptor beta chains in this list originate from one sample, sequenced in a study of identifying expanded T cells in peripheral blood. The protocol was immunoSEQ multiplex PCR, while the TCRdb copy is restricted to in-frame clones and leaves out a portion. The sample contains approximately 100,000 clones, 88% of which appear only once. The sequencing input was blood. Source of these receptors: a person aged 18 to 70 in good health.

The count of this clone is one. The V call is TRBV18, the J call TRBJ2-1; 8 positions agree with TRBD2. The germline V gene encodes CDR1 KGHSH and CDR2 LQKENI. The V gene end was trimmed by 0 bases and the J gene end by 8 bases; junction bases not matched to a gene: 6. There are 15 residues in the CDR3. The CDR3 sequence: CASSPPSGEGYEQFF. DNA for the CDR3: TGTGCCAGCTCACCACCTAGCGGGGAGGGATATGAGCAGTTCTTC.

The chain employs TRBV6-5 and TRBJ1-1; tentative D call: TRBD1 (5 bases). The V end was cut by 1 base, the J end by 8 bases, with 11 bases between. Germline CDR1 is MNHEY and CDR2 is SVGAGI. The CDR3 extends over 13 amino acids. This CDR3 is CASSYYDSQEAFF. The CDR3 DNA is TGTGCCAGCAGTTACTATGACAGCCAAGAAGCTTTCTTT.

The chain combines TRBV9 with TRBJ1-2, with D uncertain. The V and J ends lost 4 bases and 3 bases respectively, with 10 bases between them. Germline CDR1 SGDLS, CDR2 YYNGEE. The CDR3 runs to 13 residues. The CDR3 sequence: CASSQGRDYGYTF. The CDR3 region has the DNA TGTGCCAGCAGCCAAGGACGAGACTATGGCTACACCTTC.

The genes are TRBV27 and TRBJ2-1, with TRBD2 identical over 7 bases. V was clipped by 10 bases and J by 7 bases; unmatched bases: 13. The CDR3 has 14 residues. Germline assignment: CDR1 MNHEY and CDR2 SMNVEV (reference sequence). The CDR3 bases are TGTGCCACCTACGCACCGACTAGCAGAAATGAGCAGTTCTTC. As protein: CATYAPTSRNEQFF.

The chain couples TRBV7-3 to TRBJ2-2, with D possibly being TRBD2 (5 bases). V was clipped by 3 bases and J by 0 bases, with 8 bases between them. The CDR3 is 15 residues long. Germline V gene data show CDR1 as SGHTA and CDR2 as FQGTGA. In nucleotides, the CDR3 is TGTGCCAGCAGCTTCGGGATCGCGAACACCGGGGAGCTGTTTTTT. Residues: CASSFGIANTGELFF.

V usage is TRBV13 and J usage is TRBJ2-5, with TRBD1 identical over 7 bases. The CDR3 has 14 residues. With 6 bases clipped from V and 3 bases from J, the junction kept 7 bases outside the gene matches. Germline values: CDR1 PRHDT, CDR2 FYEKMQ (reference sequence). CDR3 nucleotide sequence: TGTGCCAGCAGAGCACTAGGGGGCAAAGAGACCCAGTACTTC. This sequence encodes CASRALGGKETQYF.

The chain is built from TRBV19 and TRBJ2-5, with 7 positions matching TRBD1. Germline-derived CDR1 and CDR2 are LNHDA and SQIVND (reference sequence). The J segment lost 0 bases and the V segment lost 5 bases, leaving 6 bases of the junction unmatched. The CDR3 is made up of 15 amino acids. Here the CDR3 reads CASSGMTGNQETQYF. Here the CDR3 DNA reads TGTGCCAGTAGTGGGATGACAGGGAACCAAGAGACCCAGTACTTC.

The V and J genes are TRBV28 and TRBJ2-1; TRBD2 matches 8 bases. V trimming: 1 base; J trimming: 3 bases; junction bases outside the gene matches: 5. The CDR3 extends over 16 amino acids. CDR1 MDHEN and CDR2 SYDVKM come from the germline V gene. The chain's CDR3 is CASSLLSGGVYNEQFF. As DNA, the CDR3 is TGTGCCAGCAGTTTATTGTCGGGGGGGGTCTACAATGAGCAGTTCTTC.

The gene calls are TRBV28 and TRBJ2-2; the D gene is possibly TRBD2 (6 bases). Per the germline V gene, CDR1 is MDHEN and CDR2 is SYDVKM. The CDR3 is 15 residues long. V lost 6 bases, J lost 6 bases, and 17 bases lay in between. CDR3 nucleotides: TGTGCCAGCAGCCCAACTAGCCTCAGAGCCGGGGAGCTGTTTTTT. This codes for CASSPTSLRAGELFF.

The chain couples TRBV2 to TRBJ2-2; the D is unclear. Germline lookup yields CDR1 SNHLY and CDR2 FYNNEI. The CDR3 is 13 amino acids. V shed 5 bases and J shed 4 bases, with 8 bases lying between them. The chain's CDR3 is CASSTVSTGELFF. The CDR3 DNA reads TGTGCCAGCAGTACAGTTTCCACCGGGGAGCTGTTTTTT. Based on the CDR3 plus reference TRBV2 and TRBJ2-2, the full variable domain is EPEVTQTPSHQVTQMGQEVILRCVPISNHLYFYWYRQILGQKVEFLVSFYNNEISEKSEIFDDQFSVERPDGSNFTLKIRSTKLEDSAMYFCASSTVSTGELFFGEGSRLTVL.

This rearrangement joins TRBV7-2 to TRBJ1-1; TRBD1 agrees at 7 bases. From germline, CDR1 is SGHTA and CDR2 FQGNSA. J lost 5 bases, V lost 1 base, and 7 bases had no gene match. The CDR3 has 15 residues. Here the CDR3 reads CASSLGAGGGTEAFF. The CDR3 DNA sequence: TGTGCCAGCAGCTTAGGTGCAGGGGGTGGGACTGAAGCTTTCTTT.

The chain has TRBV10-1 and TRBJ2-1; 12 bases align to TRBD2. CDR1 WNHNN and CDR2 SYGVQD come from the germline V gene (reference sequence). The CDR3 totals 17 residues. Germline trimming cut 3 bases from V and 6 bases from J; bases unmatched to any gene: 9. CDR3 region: CASSDLGASGRANEQFF. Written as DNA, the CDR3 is TGCGCCAGCAGTGATCTCGGCGCTAGCGGGAGGGCCAATGAGCAGTTCTTC.

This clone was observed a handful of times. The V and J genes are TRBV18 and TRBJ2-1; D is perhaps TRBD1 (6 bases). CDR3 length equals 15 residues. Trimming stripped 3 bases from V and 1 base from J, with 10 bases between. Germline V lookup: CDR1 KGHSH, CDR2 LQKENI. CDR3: CASSPRQDSYNEQFF. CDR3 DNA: TGTGCCAGCTCACCGCGACAGGATTCCTACAATGAGCAGTTCTTC.

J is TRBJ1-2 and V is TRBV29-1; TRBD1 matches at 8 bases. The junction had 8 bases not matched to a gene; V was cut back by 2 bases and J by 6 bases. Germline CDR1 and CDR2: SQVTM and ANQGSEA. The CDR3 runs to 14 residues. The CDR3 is CSVEKGQGANGYTF. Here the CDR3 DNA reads TGCAGCGTTGAAAAGGGCCAGGGGGCAAATGGCTACACCTTC.

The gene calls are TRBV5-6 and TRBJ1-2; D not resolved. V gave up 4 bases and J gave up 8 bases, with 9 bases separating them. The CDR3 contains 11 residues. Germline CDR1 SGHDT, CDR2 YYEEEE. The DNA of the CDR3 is TGTGCCAGCAGCACACGTTCAGGCTACACCTTC. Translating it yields CASSTRSGYTF.

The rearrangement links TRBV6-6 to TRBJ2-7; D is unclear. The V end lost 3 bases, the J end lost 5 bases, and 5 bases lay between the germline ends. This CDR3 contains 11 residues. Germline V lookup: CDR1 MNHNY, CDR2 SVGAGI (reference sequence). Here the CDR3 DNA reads TGTGCCAGCAGTTATAGAGACGAGCAGTACTTC. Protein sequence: CASSYRDEQYF.

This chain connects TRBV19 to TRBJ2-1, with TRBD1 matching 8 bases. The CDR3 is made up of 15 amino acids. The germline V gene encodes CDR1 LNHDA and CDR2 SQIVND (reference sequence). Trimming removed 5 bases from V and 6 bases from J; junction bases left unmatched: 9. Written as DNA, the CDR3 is TGTGCCAGTAGTGCGTGGACAGGGAGGAGCAATGAGCAGTTCTTC. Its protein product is CASSAWTGRSNEQFF.

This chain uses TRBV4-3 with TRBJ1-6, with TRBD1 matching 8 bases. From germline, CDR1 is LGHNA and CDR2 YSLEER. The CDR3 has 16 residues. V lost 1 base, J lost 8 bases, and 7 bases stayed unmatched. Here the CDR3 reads CASSQVTGTGYSPLHF. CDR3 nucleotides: TGCGCCAGCAGCCAAGTCACCGGGACAGGCTATTCACCCCTCCACTTT.